The 2 T cell receptor beta chains listed next were all sequenced from one sample in a study of cytomegalovirus exposure and HLA in healthy donors. Use of 60 Vbeta and 13 Jbeta primers characterized the PCR. Profiling relied on immunoSEQ multiplex PCR, and the TCRdb table lists in-frame clones only, not all of them. The sample yields 150,000 to 200,000 clones, 75% to 80% seen once. Sample: PBMCs. These receptors all come from a man over 45 in good health and CMV-seropositive.

This chain joins TRBV6-6 and TRBJ1-2, with TRBD1 matching 10 bases. The CDR3 consists of 15 residues. Losses at the gene ends were 7 bases for V and 5 bases for J; bases not matched to a gene: 10. Germline V gene data show CDR1 as MNHNY and CDR2 as SVGAGI (reference sequence). In DNA form, the CDR3 reads TGTGCCAGCACAGGGACAGGGGAACGATTTTATGGCTACACCTTC. Its protein product is CASTGTGERFYGYTF.

The CDR3 nucleotides read TGCGCCAGCAACCTTGGTGGCACGACTACCTACGAGCAGTACTTC. It specifies CASNLGGTTTYEQYF. This rearrangement joins TRBV5-1 to TRBJ2-7; D perhaps matches TRBD2 (5 bases). The CDR3 runs to 15 residues. The V end was cut by 6 bases, the J end by 2 bases, with 18 bases between. Germline V lookup: CDR1 SGHRS, CDR2 YFSETQ.